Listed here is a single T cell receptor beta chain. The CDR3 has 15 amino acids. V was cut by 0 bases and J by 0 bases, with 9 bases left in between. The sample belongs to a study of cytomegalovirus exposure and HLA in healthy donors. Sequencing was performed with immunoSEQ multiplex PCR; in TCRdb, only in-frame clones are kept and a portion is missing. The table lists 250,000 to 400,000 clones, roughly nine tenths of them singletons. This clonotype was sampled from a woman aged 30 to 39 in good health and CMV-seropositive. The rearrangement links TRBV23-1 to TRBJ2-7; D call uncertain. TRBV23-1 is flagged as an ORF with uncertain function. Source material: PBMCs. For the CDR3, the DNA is TGCGCCAGCAGTCAATCGATGGAAAGCTCCTACGAGCAGTACTTC. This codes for CASSQSMESSYEQYF.